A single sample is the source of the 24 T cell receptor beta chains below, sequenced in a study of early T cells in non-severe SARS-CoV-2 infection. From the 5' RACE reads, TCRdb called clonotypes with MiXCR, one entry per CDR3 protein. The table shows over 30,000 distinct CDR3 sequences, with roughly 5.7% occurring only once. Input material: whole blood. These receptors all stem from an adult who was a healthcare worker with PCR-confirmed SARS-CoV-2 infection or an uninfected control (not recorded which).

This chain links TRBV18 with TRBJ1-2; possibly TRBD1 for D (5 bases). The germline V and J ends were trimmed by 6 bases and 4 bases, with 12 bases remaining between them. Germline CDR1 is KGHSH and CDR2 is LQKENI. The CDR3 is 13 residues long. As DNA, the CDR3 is TGTGCCAGCTCGGCCGGGACTGCCTATGGCTACACCTTC. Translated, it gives CASSAGTAYGYTF.

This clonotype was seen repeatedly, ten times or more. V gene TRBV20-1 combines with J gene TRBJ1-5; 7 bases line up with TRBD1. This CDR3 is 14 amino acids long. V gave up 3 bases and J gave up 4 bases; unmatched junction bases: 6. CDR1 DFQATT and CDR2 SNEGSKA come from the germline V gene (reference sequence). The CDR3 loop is CSASDDRVNQPQHF. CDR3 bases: TGCAGTGCTAGTGACGACAGGGTGAATCAGCCCCAGCATTTT.

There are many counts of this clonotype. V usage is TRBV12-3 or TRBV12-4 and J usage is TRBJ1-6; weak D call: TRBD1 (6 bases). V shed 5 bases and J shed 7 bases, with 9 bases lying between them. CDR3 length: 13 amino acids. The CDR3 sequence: CASSPQGNSPLHF. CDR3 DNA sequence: TGTGCCAGCAGTCCCCAGGGGAATTCACCCCTCCACTTT.

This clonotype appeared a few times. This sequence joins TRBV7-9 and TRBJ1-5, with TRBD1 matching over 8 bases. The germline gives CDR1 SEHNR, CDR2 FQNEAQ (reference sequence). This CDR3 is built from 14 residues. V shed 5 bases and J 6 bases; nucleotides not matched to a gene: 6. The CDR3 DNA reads TGTGCCAGCAGCGGACAGGGAGAGCGTCAGCCCCAGCATTTT. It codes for CASSGQGERQPQHF.

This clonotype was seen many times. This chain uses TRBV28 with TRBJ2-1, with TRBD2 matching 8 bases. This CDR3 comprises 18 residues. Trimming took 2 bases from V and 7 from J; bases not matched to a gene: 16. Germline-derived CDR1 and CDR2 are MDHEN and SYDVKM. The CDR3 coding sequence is TGTGCCAGCAGTTTAACTTTTACTAGCGGACTTCCGAGGAATGAGCAGTTCTTC. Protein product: CASSLTFTSGLPRNEQFF.

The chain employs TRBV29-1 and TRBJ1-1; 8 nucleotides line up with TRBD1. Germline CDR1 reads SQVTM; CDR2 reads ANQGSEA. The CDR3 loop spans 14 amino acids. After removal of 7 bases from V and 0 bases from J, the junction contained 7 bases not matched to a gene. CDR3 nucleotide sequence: TGCAGCGCTCGGACAGGGCTGATGAACACTGAAGCTTTCTTT. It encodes CSARTGLMNTEAFF. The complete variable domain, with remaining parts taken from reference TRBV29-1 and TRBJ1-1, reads SAVISQKPSRDICQRGTSLTIQCQVDSQVTMMFWYRQQPGQSLTLIATANQGSEATYESGFVIDKFPISRPNLTFSTLTVSNMSPEDSSIYLCSARTGLMNTEAFFGQGTRLTVV.

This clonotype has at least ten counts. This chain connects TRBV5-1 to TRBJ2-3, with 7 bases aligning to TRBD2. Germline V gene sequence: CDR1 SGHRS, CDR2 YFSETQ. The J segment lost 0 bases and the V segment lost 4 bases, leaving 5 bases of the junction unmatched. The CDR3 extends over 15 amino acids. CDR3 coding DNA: TGCGCCAGCAGCGTCCCTAGCGGTAGCACAGATACGCAGTATTTT. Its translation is CASSVPSGSTDTQYF.

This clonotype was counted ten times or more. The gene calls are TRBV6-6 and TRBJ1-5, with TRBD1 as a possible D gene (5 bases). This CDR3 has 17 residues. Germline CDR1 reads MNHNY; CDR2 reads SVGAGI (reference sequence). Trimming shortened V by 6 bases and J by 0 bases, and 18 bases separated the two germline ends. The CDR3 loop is CASSPLVGRTSNQPQHF. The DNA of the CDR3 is TGTGCCAGCAGCCCACTGGTGGGACGGACTAGCAATCAGCCCCAGCATTTT.

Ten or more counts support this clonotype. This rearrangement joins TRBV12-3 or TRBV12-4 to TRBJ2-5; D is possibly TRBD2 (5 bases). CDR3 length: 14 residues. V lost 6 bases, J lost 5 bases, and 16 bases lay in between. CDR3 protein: CASRPRGIGETQYF. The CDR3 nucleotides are TGTGCCAGCAGACCCCGGGGAATTGGGGAGACCCAGTACTTC.

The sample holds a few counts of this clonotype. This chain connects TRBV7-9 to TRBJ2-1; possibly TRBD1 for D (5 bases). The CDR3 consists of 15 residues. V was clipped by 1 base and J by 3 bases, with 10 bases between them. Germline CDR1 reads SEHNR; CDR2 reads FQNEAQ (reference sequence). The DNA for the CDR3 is TGTGCCAGCAGCTTAGGTCAGGGCCACTACAATGAGCAGTTCTTC. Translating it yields CASSLGQGHYNEQFF.

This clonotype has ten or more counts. The CDR3 bases are TGTGCCACCAGTGCCGGGACAGGGAGAAATCAGCCCCAGCATTTT. Encoded protein: CATSAGTGRNQPQHF. V gene TRBV24-1 combines with J gene TRBJ1-5, with 9 bases matching TRBD1. The V and J ends lost 5 bases and 4 bases, in that order; junction bases with no gene match: 5. The CDR3 spans 15 residues. CDR1 is KGHDR, CDR2 SFDVKD, per germline.

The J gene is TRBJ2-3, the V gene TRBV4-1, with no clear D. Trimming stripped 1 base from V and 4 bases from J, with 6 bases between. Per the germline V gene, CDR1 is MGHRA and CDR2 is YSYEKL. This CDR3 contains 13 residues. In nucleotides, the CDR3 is TGCGCCAGCAGCCAAGGGGATTCAGATACGCAGTATTTT. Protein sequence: CASSQGDSDTQYF.

The CDR3 loop reads CASSLGGETEAFF. CDR3 nucleotide sequence: TGCGCCAGCAGCTTGGGAGGGGAGACTGAAGCTTTCTTT. V usage is TRBV5-1 and J usage is TRBJ1-1; TRBD1 might be the D (5 bases). The CDR3 loop spans 13 amino acids. V lost 0 bases, J lost 5 bases, and 8 bases lay in between. CDR1 SGHRS and CDR2 YFSETQ come from the germline V gene.

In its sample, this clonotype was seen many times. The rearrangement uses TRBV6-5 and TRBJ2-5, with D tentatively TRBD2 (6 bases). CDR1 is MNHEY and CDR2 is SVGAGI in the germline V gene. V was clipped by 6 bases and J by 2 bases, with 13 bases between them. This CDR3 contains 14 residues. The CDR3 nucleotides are TGTGCCAGCAGCGCCGGGACTGATCAAGAGACCCAGTACTTC. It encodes CASSAGTDQETQYF.

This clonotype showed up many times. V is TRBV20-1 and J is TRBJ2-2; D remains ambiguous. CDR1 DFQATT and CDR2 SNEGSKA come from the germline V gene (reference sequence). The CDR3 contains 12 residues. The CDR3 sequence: CSCWPGTGELFF. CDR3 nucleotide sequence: TGCAGCTGCTGGCCCGGCACCGGGGAGCTGTTTTTT.

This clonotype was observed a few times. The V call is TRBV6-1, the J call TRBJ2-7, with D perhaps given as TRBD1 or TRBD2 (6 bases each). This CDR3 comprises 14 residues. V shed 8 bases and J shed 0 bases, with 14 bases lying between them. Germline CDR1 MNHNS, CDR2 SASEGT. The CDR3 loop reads CASQRRDTSYEQYF. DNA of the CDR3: TGTGCCAGCCAAAGGCGGGACACCTCCTACGAGCAGTACTTC.

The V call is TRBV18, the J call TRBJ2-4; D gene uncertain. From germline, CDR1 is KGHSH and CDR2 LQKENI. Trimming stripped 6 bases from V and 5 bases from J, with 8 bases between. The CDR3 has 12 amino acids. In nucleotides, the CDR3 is TGTGCCAGCTCCGGTACGGAAAACATTCAGTACTTC. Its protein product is CASSGTENIQYF.

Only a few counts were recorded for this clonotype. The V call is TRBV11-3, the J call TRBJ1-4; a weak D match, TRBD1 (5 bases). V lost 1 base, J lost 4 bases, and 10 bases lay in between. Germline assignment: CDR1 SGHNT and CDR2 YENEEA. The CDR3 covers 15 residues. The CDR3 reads CASSLGVQGNEKLFF. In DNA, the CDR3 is TGTGCCAGCAGCTTAGGAGTTCAGGGTAATGAAAAACTGTTTTTT.

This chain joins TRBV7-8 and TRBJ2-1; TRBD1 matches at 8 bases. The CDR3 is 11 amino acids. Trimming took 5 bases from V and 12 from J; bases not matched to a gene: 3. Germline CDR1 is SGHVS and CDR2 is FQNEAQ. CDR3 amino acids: CASSRDRGQFF. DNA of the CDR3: TGTGCCAGCAGCAGAGACAGGGGGCAGTTCTTC.

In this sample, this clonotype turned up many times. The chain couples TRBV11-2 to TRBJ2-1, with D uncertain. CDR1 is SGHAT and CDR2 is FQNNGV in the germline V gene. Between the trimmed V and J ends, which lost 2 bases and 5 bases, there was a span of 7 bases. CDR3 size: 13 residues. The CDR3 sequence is CASSLTHDNEQFF. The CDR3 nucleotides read TGTGCCAGCAGCTTAACCCACGACAATGAGCAGTTCTTC.

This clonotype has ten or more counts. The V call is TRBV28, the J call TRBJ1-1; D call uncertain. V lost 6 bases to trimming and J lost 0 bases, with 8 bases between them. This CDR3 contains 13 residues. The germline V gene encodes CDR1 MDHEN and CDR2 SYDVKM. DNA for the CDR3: TGTGCCAGCAGCAGACCGCTGAACACTGAAGCTTTCTTT. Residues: CASSRPLNTEAFF.

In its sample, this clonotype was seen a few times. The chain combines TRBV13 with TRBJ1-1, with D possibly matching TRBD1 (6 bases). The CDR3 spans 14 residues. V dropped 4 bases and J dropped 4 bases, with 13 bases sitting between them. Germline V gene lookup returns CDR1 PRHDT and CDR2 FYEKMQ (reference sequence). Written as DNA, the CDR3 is TGTGCCAGCAGCTGGACAGAGCGGGGCACTGAAGCTTTCTTT. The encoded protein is CASSWTERGTEAFF.

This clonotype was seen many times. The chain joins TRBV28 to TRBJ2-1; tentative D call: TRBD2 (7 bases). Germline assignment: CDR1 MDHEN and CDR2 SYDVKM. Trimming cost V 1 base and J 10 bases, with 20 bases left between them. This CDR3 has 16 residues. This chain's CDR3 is CASSLFGLADSWEQFF. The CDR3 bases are TGTGCCAGCAGTTTATTCGGCCTAGCGGACAGTTGGGAGCAGTTCTTC.

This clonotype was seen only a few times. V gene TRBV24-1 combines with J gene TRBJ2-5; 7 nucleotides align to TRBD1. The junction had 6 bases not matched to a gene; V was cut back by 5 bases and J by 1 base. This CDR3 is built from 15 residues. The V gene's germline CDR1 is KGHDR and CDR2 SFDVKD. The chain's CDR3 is CATSAGTARQETQYF. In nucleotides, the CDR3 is TGTGCCACCAGTGCCGGGACAGCGCGCCAAGAGACCCAGTACTTC.